These 25 T cell receptor beta chains came from one sample sequenced in a study of T cell responses to AZD1222 COVID-19 vaccine. Generated by immunoSEQ multiplex PCR, the TCRdb table keeps only in-frame clones and is missing some. This table has about 97,000 clones, roughly 86% appearing once. This material consisted of peripheral blood, taken on day 0 of AZD1222 vaccination. These receptor sequences come from an adult in good health.

This clone was seen once. The chain carries TRBV30 and TRBJ1-3; D call uncertain. The CDR3 sequence is 15 residues long. Trimming stripped 2 bases from V and 1 base from J, with 12 bases between. Germline V gene lookup returns CDR1 GTSNPN and CDR2 SVGIG (reference sequence). DNA for the CDR3: TGTGCCTGGAGTCGGGTCGGGCTTTCTGGAAACACCATATATTTT. This translates into CAWSRVGLSGNTIYF. The full variable domain, completed using reference TRBV30 and TRBJ1-3, is SQTIHQWPATLVQPVGSPLSLECTVEGTSNPNLYWYRQAAGRGLQLLFYSVGIGQISSEVPQNLSASRPQDRQFILSSKKLLLSDSGFYLCAWSRVGLSGNTIYFGEGSWLTVV.

DNA for the CDR3: TGTGCCAGCAGCCAAGGCGGGGAAAATCAGCCCCAGCATTTT. This encodes CASSQGGENQPQHF. The chain combines TRBV3-1 (or the pseudogene TRBV3-2) with TRBJ1-5; D is undetermined. Trimming took 1 base from V and 4 from J, leaving 8 bases between them. The length of the CDR3 is 14 residues. CDR1 and CDR2 from the germline V gene are LGHDT and YNNKEL (reference sequence).

CDR3 bases: TGTGCCACCAGCAGAGATCTGCCCAGTAGGGGTGAGCAGTTCTTC. It translates to CATSRDLPSRGEQFF. The rearrangement uses TRBV15 and TRBJ2-1; a possible D gene is TRBD1 (5 bases). The CDR3 is made up of 15 amino acids. V lost 0 bases to trimming and J lost 9 bases, with 15 bases between them. In germline, CDR1 is LNHNV, CDR2 YYDKDF (reference sequence).

This chain uses TRBV6-2 or TRBV6-3 with TRBJ1-1, with a weak D call TRBD1 (6 bases). The germline V gene has CDR1 MNHEY and CDR2 SVGEGT. V gave up 0 bases and J gave up 6 bases, with 14 bases separating them. CDR3 length: 15 amino acids. The CDR3 bases are TGTGCCAGCAGTTACTCCGAGGAGGGGGTCGCTGAAGCTTTCTTT. Translating gives CASSYSEEGVAEAFF.

This chain joins TRBV5-8 and TRBJ2-3; D may be TRBD1 or TRBD2 (5 bases each). The CDR3 has 16 amino acids. Germline V gives CDR1 SGHTS, CDR2 YDEGEE. V lost 0 bases, J lost 1 base, and 12 bases lay in between. The CDR3 reads CASSLGDGARTDTQYF. The CDR3, as DNA: TGTGCCAGCAGCTTGGGGGACGGCGCCCGCACAGATACGCAGTATTTT.

The chain recombines TRBV20-1 with TRBJ2-2; no definite D call. From germline, CDR1 is DFQATT and CDR2 SNEGSKA (reference sequence). The CDR3 is made up of 11 amino acids. V lost 6 bases to trimming and J lost 7 bases, with 9 bases between them. The CDR3 nucleotides are TGCAGTGCGCAGAATAGCGGGGAGCTGTTTTTT. It yields the protein CSAQNSGELFF.

V gene TRBV5-1 combines with J gene TRBJ2-3, with 8 bases fitting TRBD1. Looked up from germline, CDR1 is SGHRS and CDR2 is YFSETQ. Losses at the gene ends were 3 bases for V and 5 bases for J; bases not matched to a gene: 5. This CDR3 has 14 residues. CDR3 in amino acids: CASSSGQVIDTQYF. For the CDR3, the DNA is TGCGCCAGCAGCTCGGGACAGGTGATAGATACGCAGTATTTT.

This clone was detected a few times. The J gene is TRBJ1-6, the V gene TRBV5-4; D remains unclear. Trimming shortened V by 2 bases and J by 7 bases, and 10 bases separated the two germline ends. The CDR3 totals 14 residues. Germline CDR1 reads SGHNT; CDR2 reads YYREEE (reference sequence). The CDR3 coding sequence is TGTGCCAGCAGCTTCGACGCGGCCAATTCACCCCTCCACTTT. This sequence encodes CASSFDAANSPLHF.

This rearrangement joins TRBV20-1 to TRBJ1-5; D gene ambiguous. The germline V gene encodes CDR1 DFQATT and CDR2 SNEGSKA (reference sequence). The CDR3 totals 15 residues. The V end was cut by 3 bases, the J end by 0 bases, with 12 bases between. In nucleotides, the CDR3 is TGCAGTGCTAGTACTCCGGGTCGTAGCAATCAGCCCCAGCATTTT. This codes for CSASTPGRSNQPQHF.

The V gene is TRBV27, the J gene TRBJ1-1; TRBD1 is a possible D gene (6 bases). There are 14 residues in the CDR3. Germline assignment: CDR1 MNHEY and CDR2 SMNVEV (reference sequence). The V gene lost 2 bases and the J gene lost 0 bases, with 7 bases spanning the gap. The CDR3 DNA reads TGTGCCAGCAGTTTAGGGGGCTTGAACACTGAAGCTTTCTTT. Translation: CASSLGGLNTEAFF.

The chain is built from TRBV5-1 and TRBJ2-7; 11 nucleotides align to TRBD2. The V and J ends lost 1 base and 7 bases, in that order; junction bases with no gene match: 7. This CDR3 spans 15 amino acids. Looked up from germline, CDR1 is SGHRS and CDR2 is YFSETQ. This chain's CDR3 is CASSLLAGGPGEQYF. Written as DNA, the CDR3 is TGCGCCAGCAGCTTGCTAGCGGGAGGCCCTGGGGAGCAGTACTTC.

This chain connects TRBV28 to TRBJ1-5; TRBD1 agrees at 9 bases. The CDR3 runs 13 residues. J was trimmed by 8 bases and V by 5 bases; bases with no gene match: 4. Germline loops: CDR1 MDHEN, CDR2 SYDVKM. CDR3 in DNA: TGTGCCAGCAGTCGGACAGGGGAAGAGCCCCAGCATTTT. Translating gives CASSRTGEEPQHF.

The rearrangement uses TRBV7-9 and TRBJ2-1; 7 nucleotides agree with TRBD2. The germline V gene encodes CDR1 SEHNR and CDR2 FQNEAQ (reference sequence). The CDR3 runs to 17 residues. J gave up 0 bases and V 5 bases, and 10 bases lay outside the gene matches. The CDR3 protein is CASSVGGGLYSYNEQFF. The CDR3 DNA is TGTGCCAGCAGCGTCGGCGGGGGTCTCTACTCCTACAATGAGCAGTTCTTC.

The sample holds one count of this clone. The chain couples TRBV5-5 to TRBJ2-7; tentative D call: TRBD1 (5 bases). V shed 4 bases and J shed 9 bases, with 17 bases lying between them. CDR1 SGHKS and CDR2 YYEKEE come from the germline V gene (reference sequence). The CDR3 extends over 13 amino acids. CDR3 bases: TGTGCCAGCAGCCCGAAAAGTCAGGGATCGCAGTACTTC. The encoded protein is CASSPKSQGSQYF. The variable domain in full, with the rest retrieved from reference TRBV5-5 and TRBJ2-7, is DAGVTQSPTHLIKTRGQQVTLRCSPISGHKSVSWYQQVLGQGPQFIFQYYEKEERGRGNFPDRFSARQFPNYSSELNVNALLLGDSALYLCASSPKSQGSQYFGPGTRLTVT.

This rearrangement joins TRBV28 to TRBJ1-2; D is unclear. V gave up 7 bases and J gave up 5 bases, with 14 bases separating them. Germline V gene sequence: CDR1 MDHEN, CDR2 SYDVKM. The CDR3 is 13 amino acids. The CDR3 loop reads CASISESEYGYTF. CDR3 bases: TGTGCCAGCATCTCCGAATCTGAATATGGCTACACCTTC.

The J gene is TRBJ1-4, the V gene TRBV5-8, with D maybe TRBD1 (6 bases). Trimming removed 4 bases at V and 5 bases at J, with 12 bases between. From germline, CDR1 is SGHTS and CDR2 YDEGEE. CDR3 size: 14 residues. The CDR3 bases are TGTGCCAGCAGCCAGGGACAACCCAATGAAAAACTGTTTTTT. Translated: CASSQGQPNEKLFF. The full variable domain, with the rest looked up from reference TRBV5-8 and TRBJ1-4, is EAGVTQSPTHLIKTRGQQATLRCSPISGHTSVYWYQQALGLGLQFLLWYDEGEERNRGNFPPRFSGRQFPNYSSELNVNALELEDSALYLCASSQGQPNEKLFFGSGTQLSVL.

The CDR3 coding sequence is TGTGCCAGCACCCAACGGGCCCTGAACACTGAAGCTTTCTTT. Translated, it gives CASTQRALNTEAFF. The V gene is TRBV28, the J gene TRBJ1-1; D is unclear. V was pared by 7 bases and J by 0 bases, with 12 bases between. Germline V lookup: CDR1 MDHEN, CDR2 SYDVKM. The CDR3 has 14 residues.

A few counts support this clone. This rearrangement joins TRBV2 to TRBJ1-1; D possibly corresponds to TRBD1 (5 bases). The CDR3 has 13 amino acids. The germline V gene has CDR1 SNHLY and CDR2 FYNNEI. Trimming shortened V by 1 base and J by 6 bases, and 9 bases separated the two germline ends. The CDR3 reads CASSEVSRAEAFF. The CDR3 nucleotides read TGTGCCAGCAGTGAAGTTTCCAGGGCTGAAGCTTTCTTT.

The chain has TRBV12-3 or TRBV12-4 and TRBJ1-6; no clear D. Trimming took off 5 bases at V and 13 bases at J, with 12 bases between the two ends. The CDR3 covers 12 residues. The CDR3 DNA is TGTGCCAGCAGTACGGGTCCGCAGCCCCTCCACTTT. The encoded protein is CASSTGPQPLHF.

The V call is TRBV6-5, the J call TRBJ1-1, with no clear D. Trimming removed 6 bases from V and 4 bases from J, with 15 bases in between. The CDR3 length is 14 residues. Germline CDR1 reads MNHEY; CDR2 reads SVGAGI. The CDR3 here is CASRLGGVVTEAFF. CDR3 in DNA: TGTGCCAGCAGGCTGGGAGGAGTGGTCACTGAAGCTTTCTTT.

This chain connects TRBV7-8 to TRBJ1-1, with 9 bases lining up with TRBD1. J was trimmed by 5 bases and V by 5 bases; bases with no gene match: 6. Germline V gives CDR1 SGHVS, CDR2 FQNEAQ. The CDR3 has 14 amino acids. The CDR3 bases are TGTGCCAGCAGCCCACGGACAGGGGAGACTGAAGCTTTCTTT. Translation gives CASSPRTGETEAFF.

This clone was detected a few times. This chain joins TRBV6-5 and TRBJ2-3; D may be TRBD1 (5 bases). The V end was cut by 1 base, the J end by 8 bases, with 10 bases between. The CDR3 spans 13 residues. Germline loops: CDR1 MNHEY, CDR2 SVGAGI. The CDR3 reads CASSYYSQGTQYF. The DNA of the CDR3 is TGTGCCAGCAGTTACTACTCCCAGGGTACGCAGTATTTT.

This clone came up a few times. The V call is TRBV6-1, the J call TRBJ2-5; possible D gene TRBD1, 6 bases. Trimming took off 3 bases at V and 4 bases at J, with 18 bases between the two ends. This CDR3 contains 16 residues. CDR1 is MNHNS, CDR2 SASEGT, per germline. Here the CDR3 DNA reads TGTGCCAGCAGTGACCCCGCGCCGGGACAACGAGAGACCCAGTACTTC. It translates to CASSDPAPGQRETQYF.

This chain uses TRBV5-1 with TRBJ1-5; 8 bases map to TRBD1. Losses at the gene ends were 5 bases for V and 0 bases for J; bases not matched to a gene: 4. The CDR3 contains 15 residues. Germline assignment: CDR1 SGHRS and CDR2 YFSETQ. CDR3 coding DNA: TGCGCCAGCAGAGCGGGACAGGATAGCAATCAGCCCCAGCATTTT. Its protein product is CASRAGQDSNQPQHF.

The V gene is TRBV5-1, the J gene TRBJ1-1, with 10 bases fitting TRBD1. Trimming took 4 bases from V and 0 from J; bases not matched to a gene: 6. This CDR3 spans 16 amino acids. The germline V gene encodes CDR1 SGHRS and CDR2 YFSETQ. CDR3 loop: CASSGGQGVLNTEAFF. The CDR3, as DNA: TGCGCCAGCAGCGGCGGACAGGGGGTATTGAACACTGAAGCTTTCTTT.